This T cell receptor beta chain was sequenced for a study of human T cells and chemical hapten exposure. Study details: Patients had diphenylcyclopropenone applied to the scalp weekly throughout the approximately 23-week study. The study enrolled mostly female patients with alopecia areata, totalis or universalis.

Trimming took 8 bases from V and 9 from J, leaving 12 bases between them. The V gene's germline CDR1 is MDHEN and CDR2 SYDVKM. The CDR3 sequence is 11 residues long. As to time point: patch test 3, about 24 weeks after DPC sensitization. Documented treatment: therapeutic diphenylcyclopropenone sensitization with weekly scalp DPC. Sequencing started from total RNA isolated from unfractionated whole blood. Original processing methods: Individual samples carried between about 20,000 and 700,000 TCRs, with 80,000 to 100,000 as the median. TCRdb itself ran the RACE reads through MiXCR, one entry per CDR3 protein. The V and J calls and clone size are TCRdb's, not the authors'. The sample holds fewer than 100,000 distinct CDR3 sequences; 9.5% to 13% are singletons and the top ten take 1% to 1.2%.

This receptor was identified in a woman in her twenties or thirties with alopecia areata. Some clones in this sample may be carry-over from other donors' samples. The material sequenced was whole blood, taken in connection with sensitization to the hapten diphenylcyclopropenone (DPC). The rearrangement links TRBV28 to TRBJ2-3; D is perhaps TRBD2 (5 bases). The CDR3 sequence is CASRQRLTQYF. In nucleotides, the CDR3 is TGTGCCAGCCGCCAGCGGTTGACGCAGTATTTT.